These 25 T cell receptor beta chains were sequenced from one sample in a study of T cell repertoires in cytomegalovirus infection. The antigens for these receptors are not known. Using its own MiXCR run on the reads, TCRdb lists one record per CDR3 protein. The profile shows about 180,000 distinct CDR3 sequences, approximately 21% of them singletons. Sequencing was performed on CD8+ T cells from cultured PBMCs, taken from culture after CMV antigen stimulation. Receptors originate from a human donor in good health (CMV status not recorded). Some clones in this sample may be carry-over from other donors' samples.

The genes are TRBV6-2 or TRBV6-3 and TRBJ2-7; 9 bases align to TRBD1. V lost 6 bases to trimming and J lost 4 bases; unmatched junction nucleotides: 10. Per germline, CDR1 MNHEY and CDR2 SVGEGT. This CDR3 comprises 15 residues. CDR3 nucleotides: TGTGCCAGCAGGATAGGAAGGGACAGGGTTTACGAGCAGTACTTC. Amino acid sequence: CASRIGRDRVYEQYF.

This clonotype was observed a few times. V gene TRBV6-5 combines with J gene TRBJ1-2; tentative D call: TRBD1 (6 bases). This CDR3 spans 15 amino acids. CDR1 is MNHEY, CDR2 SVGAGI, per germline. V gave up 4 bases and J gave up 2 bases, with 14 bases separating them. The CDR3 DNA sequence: TGTGCCAGCAGTTTAGGGGGGGCACTAAACTATGGCTACACCTTC. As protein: CASSLGGALNYGYTF.

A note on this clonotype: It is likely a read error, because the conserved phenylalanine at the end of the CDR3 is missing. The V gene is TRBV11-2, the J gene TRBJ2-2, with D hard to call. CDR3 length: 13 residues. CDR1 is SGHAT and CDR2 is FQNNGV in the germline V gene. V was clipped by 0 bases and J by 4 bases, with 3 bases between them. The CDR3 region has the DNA TGTGCCAGCAGCTTAGAGGTCACCGGGGAGCTGTTTTTA. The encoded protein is CASSLEVTGELFL.

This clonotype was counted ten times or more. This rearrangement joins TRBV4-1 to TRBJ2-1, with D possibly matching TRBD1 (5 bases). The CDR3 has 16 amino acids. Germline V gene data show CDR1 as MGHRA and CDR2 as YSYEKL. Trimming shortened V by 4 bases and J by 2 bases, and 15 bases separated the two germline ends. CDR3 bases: TGCGCCAGCAGCCTAAGCCAGGGCACTACCTACAATGAGCAGTTCTTC. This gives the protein CASSLSQGTTYNEQFF.

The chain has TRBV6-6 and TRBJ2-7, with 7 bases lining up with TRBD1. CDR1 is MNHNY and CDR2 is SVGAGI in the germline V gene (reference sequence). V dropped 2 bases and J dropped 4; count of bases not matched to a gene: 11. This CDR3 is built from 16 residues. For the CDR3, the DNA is TGTGCCAGCAGTTACCCATTCGAGGGACAGCAATACGAGCAGTACTTC. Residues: CASSYPFEGQQYEQYF.

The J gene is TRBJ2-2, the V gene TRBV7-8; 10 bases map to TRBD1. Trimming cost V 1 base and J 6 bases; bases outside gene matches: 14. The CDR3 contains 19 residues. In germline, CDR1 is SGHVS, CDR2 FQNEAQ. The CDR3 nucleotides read TGTGCCAGCAGCTTAGGATTGGGACAGGGGAAAGGGGAGGCCGGGGAGCTGTTTTTT. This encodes CASSLGLGQGKGEAGELFF.

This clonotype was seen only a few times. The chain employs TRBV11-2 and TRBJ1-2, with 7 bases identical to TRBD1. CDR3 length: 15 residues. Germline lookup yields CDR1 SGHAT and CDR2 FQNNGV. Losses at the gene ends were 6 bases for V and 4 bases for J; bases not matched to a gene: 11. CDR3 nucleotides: TGTGCCAGCAGGGGCCAGACAGGGTCATTCTATGGCTACACCTTC. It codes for CASRGQTGSFYGYTF.

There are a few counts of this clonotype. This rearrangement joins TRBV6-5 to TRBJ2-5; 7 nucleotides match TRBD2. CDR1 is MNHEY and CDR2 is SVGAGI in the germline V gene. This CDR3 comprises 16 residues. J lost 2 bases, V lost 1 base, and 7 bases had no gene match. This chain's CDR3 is CASSYFMQGGQETQYF. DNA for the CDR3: TGTGCCAGCAGTTACTTCATGCAGGGAGGGCAAGAGACCCAGTACTTC.

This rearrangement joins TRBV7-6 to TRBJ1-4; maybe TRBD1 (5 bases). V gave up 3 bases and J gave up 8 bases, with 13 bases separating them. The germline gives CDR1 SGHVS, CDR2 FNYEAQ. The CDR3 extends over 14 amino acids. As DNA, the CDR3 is TGTGCCAGCAGCTTGGGACCAGAAGGGGAAAAACTGTTTTTT. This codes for CASSLGPEGEKLFF.

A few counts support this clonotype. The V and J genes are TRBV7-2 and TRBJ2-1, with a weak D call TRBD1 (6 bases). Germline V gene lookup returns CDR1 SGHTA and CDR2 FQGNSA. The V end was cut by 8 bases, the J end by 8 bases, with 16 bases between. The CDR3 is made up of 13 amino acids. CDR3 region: CASGSDRPHEQFF. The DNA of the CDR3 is TGTGCCAGCGGGAGTGACAGGCCCCATGAGCAGTTCTTC. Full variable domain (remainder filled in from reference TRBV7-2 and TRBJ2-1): GAGVSQSPSNKVTEKGKDVELRCDPISGHTALYWYRQSLGQGLEFLIYFQGNSAPDKSGLPSDRFSAERTGGSVSTLTIQRTQQEDSAVYLCASGSDRPHEQFFGPGTRLTVL.

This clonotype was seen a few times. CDR3 loop: CASGMAGGQETQYF. The DNA of the CDR3 is TGTGCCAGCGGAATGGCGGGGGGCCAAGAGACCCAGTACTTC. This chain joins TRBV7-6 and TRBJ2-5, with 8 positions matching TRBD2. Losses at the gene ends were 8 bases for V and 1 base for J; bases not matched to a gene: 6. This CDR3 is 14 amino acids long. Germline V CDR1 and CDR2: SGHVS, FNYEAQ.

DNA for the CDR3: TGTGCCAGCAGCGCCGAGGGGGGATCAGATACGCAGTATTTT. Translated, it gives CASSAEGGSDTQYF. This chain connects TRBV11-3 to TRBJ2-3, with D possibly called TRBD1 or TRBD2 (6 bases each). The CDR3 is 14 residues long. CDR1 SGHNT and CDR2 YENEEA come from the germline V gene. Trimming left V 5 bases short and J 4 bases short, with 13 bases between.

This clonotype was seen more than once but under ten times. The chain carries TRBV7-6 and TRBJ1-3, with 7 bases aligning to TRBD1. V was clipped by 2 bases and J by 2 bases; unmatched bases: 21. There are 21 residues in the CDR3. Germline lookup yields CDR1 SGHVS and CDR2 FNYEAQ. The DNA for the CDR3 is TGTGCCAGCAGCTTAAGTCGGAGCGGGACAGAGACACTCCGGCCTGGAAACACCATATATTTT. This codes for CASSLSRSGTETLRPGNTIYF.

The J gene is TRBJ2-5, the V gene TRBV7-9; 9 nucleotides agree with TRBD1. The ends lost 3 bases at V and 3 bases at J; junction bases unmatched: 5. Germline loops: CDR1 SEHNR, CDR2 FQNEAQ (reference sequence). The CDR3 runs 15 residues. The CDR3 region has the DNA TGTGCCAGCAGCTTGATCGACAGGGGGGAAGAGACCCAGTACTTC. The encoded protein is CASSLIDRGEETQYF.

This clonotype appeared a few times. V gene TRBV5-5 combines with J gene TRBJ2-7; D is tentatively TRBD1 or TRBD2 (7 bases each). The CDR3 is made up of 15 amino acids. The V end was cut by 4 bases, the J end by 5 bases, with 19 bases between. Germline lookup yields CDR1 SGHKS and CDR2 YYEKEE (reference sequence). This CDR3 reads CASSPGGELVHEQYF. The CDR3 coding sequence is TGTGCCAGCAGCCCAGGGGGGGAATTGGTCCACGAGCAGTACTTC.

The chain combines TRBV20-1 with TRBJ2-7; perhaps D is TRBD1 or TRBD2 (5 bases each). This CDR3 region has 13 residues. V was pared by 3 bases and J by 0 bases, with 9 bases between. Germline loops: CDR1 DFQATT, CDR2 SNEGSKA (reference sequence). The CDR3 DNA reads TGCAGTGCTAGGGGGCTAGCCTCCTACGAGCAGTACTTC. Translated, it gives CSARGLASYEQYF.

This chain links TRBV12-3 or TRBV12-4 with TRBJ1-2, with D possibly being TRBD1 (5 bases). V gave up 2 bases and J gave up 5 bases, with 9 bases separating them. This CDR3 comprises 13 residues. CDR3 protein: CASSLRAGYGYTF. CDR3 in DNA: TGTGCCAGCAGTTTACGGGCAGGGTATGGCTACACCTTC.

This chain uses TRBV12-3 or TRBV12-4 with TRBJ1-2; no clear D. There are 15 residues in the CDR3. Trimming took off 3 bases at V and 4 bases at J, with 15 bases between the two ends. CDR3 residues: CASSFGSLDGYGYTF. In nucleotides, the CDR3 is TGTGCCAGCAGTTTTGGATCCCTGGACGGCTATGGCTACACCTTC.

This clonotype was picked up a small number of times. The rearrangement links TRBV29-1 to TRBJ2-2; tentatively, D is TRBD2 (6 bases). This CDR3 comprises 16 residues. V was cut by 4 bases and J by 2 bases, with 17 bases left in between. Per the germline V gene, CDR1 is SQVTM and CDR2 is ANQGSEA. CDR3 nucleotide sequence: TGCAGCGTTGGGGGGGAGGCAGATCTAAACACCGGGGAGCTGTTTTTT. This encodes CSVGGEADLNTGELFF.

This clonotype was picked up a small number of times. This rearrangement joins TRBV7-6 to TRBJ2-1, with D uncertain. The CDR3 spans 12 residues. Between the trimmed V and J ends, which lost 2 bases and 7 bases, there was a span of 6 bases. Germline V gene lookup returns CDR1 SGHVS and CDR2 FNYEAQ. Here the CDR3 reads CASSLLANEQFF. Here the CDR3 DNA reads TGTGCCAGCAGCTTACTGGCTAATGAGCAGTTCTTC.

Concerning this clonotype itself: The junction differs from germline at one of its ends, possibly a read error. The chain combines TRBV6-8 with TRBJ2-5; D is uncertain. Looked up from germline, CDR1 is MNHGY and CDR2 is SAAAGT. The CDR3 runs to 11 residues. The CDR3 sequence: CASKIQGTQYF. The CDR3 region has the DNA TGTGCCAGCAAAATACAAGGGACCCAGTACTTC.

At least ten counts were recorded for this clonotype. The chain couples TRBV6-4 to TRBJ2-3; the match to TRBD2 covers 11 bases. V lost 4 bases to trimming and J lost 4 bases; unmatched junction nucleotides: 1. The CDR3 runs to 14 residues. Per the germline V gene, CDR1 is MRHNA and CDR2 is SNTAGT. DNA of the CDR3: TGTGCCAGCAGTGGACTAGCGGGGTCAGATACGCAGTATTTT. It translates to CASSGLAGSDTQYF.

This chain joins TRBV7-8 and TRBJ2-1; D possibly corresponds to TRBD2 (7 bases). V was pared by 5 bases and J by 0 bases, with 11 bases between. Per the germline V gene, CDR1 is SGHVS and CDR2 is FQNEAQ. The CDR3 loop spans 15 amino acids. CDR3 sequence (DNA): TGTGCCAGCAGCCCGGGGGGCAGCTCCTACAATGAGCAGTTCTTC. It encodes CASSPGGSSYNEQFF.

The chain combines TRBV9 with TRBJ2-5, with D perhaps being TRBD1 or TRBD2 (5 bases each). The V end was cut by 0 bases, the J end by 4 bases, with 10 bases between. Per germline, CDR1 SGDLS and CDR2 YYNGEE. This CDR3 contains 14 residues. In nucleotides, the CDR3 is TGTGCCAGCAGCGTAGGGGGGTATCGAGAGACCCAGTACTTC. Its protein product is CASSVGGYRETQYF. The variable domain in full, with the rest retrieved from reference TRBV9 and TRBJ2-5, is DSGVTQTPKHLITATGQRVTLRCSPRSGDLSVYWYQQSLDQGLQFLIQYYNGEERAKGNILERFSAQQFPDLHSELNLSSLELGDSALYFCASSVGGYRETQYFGPGTRLLVL.

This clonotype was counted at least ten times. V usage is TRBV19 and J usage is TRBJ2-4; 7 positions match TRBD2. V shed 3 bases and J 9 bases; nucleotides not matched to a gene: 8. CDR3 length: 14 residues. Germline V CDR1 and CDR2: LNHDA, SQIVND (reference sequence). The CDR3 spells CASSILDTGGIQYF. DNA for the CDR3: TGTGCCAGTAGTATTCTCGACACGGGGGGCATTCAGTACTTC.